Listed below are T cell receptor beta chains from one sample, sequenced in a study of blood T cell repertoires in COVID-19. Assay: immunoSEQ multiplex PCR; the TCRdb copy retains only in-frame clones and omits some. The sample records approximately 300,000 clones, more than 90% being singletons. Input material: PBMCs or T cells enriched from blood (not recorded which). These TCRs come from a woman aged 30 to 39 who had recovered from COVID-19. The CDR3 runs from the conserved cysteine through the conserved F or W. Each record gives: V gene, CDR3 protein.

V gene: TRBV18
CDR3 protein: CASSGQTNYGYTF

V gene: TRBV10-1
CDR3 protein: CASSDPTELSNQPQHF

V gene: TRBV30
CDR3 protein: CAWDSPINYGYTF

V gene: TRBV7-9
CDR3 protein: CASSLEQGYNQPQHF

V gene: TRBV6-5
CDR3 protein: CASTPTGAINEQFF

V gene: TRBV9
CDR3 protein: CASSVAPETSGFSYEQYF

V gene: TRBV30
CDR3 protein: CAWGRGSGNTIYF

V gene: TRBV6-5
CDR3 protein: CASSYQYSGNTIYF

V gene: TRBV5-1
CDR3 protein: CASSYEDRGLSGYTF

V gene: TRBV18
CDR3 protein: CASSGTGGLEQFF

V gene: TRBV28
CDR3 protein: CASSLFGTTSESYEQYF

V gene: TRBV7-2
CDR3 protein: CASSSTSGQYNEQFF

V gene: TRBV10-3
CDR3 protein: CAISAAGTNTGELFF

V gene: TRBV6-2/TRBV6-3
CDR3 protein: CASSYSMEGTPYEQYF

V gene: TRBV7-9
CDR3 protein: CASSLEREAPTGELFF

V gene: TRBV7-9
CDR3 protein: CASSLNRESYEQYF

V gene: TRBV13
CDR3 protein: CASSFEPGGEETQYF

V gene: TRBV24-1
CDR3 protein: CATSDLGGTEAFF

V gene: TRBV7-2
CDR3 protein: CASSPRLVNEQFF

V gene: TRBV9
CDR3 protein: CASSVEDPLPRGHTIYF

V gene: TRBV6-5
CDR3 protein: CASSPVLGDYGYTF

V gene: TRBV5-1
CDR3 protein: CASSIGSGANVLTF